The clone carrying this T cell receptor beta chain appeared once. The data were obtained in a study of control samples from healthy donors and cancer patients. The CDR3 has 13 residues. V shed 4 bases and J shed 1 base, with 7 bases lying between them. Produced via immunoSEQ multiplex PCR; TCRdb's table is partial and in-frame only. The repertoire holds about 79,000 clones, with 80% to 95% as singletons. This receptor was taken from a woman aged 40 to 50 with lung cancer. The chain employs TRBV12-3 or TRBV12-4 and TRBJ1-1; D is unresolved. Source material: PBMCs. The CDR3 DNA reads as TGTGCCAGCAGTTCCCCAGGGAACACTGAAGCTTTCTTT. It is translated as CASSSPGNTEAFF.